This TCR beta chain comes out of a study of blood T cell repertoires in COVID-19. Study details: Samples came from the United States, Italy and Spain, spanning acute and convalescent COVID-19. Nucleic acid was either cDNA or gDNA, and it came from T cells, B-cell-depleted T cells, or PBMCs.

Recruitment covered roughly 24 US areas and drew participants whose ages spanned roughly 18 to 89 years. A COVID-19 case was met by exposed participants within 2 weeks before study entry. Clones were sequenced by immunoSEQ multiplex PCR, and TCRdb holds only the in-frame ones, with some missing. Found here are 250,000 or so clones, over 80% of them singletons; the top ten hold 2.5% to 3.5%. Germline V gene lookup returns CDR1 SGHNT and CDR2 YYREEE (reference sequence). This CDR3 is 15 amino acids long. With 3 bases clipped from V and 8 bases from J, the junction kept 4 bases outside the gene matches.

The specimen sequenced was PBMCs or T cells enriched from blood (not recorded which). The chain uses TRBV5-4 and TRBJ1-6; 11 bases match TRBD1. The sequence was collected from a middle-aged woman who had been exposed to COVID-19. CDR3 DNA sequence: TGTGCCAGCAGCTCCCCGGGACAGGGGGATTCACCCCTCCACTTT. It is translated as CASSSPGQGDSPLHF.